The 32 T cell receptor beta chains below were found in one sample sequenced in a study of memory CD4+ T cells and cytomegalovirus serostatus. Here immunoSEQ multiplex PCR was the method, and the copy in TCRdb shows in-frame clones only, minus some. The repertoire holds about 56,000 clones, with roughly 87% as singletons. The sort gate was single viable CD3+CD4+CD8-CD45RO+ cells for memory CD4+ T cells. Sequencing input: memory CD4+ T cells from blood. The receptors derive from an adult in good health and CMV-seronegative.

The V gene is TRBV23-1, the J gene TRBJ1-3; 11 bases match TRBD1. TRBV23-1 is filed as an ORF, its function uncertain. The CDR3 runs 18 residues. With V trimmed by 4 bases and J by 2 bases, 10 bases remained unmatched. CDR3 region: CASSRHYRDRGAGNTIYF. The CDR3 DNA sequence: TGCGCCAGCAGTCGCCATTACCGGGACAGGGGGGCTGGAAACACCATATATTTT.

The chain uses TRBV28 and TRBJ1-6; D remains ambiguous. The V gene lost 6 bases and the J gene lost 9 bases, with 21 bases spanning the gap. CDR1 is MDHEN, CDR2 SYDVKM, per germline. This CDR3 is 16 amino acids long. Written as DNA, the CDR3 is TGTGCCAGCAGCCACTCCGGGTCCCTATCCGGTTCACCCCTCCACTTT. It yields the protein CASSHSGSLSGSPLHF.

The V and J genes are TRBV7-3 and TRBJ2-3, with TRBD2 matching 9 bases. This CDR3 has 15 amino acids. Trimming at V came to 5 bases and at J to 4 bases, leaving 7 bases not matched to a gene. Germline loops: CDR1 SGHTA, CDR2 FQGTGA. The CDR3 coding sequence is TGTGCCAGCAGCCCCTCGGGACTAGCCGCAGATACGCAGTATTTT. Its translation: CASSPSGLAADTQYF. Variable domain in full (rest from reference TRBV7-3 and TRBJ2-3): GAGVSQTPSNKVTEKGKYVELRCDPISGHTALYWYRQSLGQGPEFLIYFQGTGAADDSGLPNDRFFAVRPEGSVSTLKIQRTERGDSAVYLCASSPSGLAADTQYFGPGTRLTVL.

About this clone: The junction differs from germline at one of its ends, possibly a read error. The chain couples TRBV5-1 to TRBJ1-2; 9 bases are shared with TRBD1. The length of the CDR3 is 15 residues. Germline V gives CDR1 SGHRS, CDR2 YFSETQ. CDR3 region: CASTLTGTGRYGYTF. The CDR3, as DNA: TGCGCCAGCACCTTGACCGGGACAGGGAGGTACGGCTACACCTTC.

The chain couples TRBV7-3 to TRBJ2-1; TRBD2 matches at 9 bases. After removal of 4 bases from V and 10 bases from J, the junction contained 11 bases not matched to a gene. CDR1 and CDR2 from the germline V gene are SGHTA and FQGTGA. The CDR3 is made up of 15 amino acids. The CDR3 here is CASSSTSGAFGEQFF. CDR3 nucleotide sequence: TGTGCCAGCAGCTCGACTAGCGGAGCCTTCGGGGAGCAGTTCTTC.

The CDR3 nucleotides are TGCGCCAGCAGCCCGGCGGAACAGGGGGTCCGGAGGACTGAAGCTTTCTTT. Translated, it gives CASSPAEQGVRRTEAFF. J is TRBJ1-1 and V is TRBV5-1; the match to TRBD1 covers 8 bases. From germline, CDR1 is SGHRS and CDR2 YFSETQ. This CDR3 spans 17 amino acids. Unmatched junction bases numbered 16, after V lost 4 bases and J lost 5 bases.

The chain has TRBV7-9 and TRBJ2-7; D might be TRBD1 or TRBD2, each matching 5 bases. CDR1 and CDR2 from the germline V gene are SEHNR and FQNEAQ (reference sequence). This CDR3 is built from 15 residues. Trimming cost V 4 bases and J 1 base, with 14 bases left between them. CDR3 region: CASSSDQGVSYEQYF. In DNA form, the CDR3 reads TGTGCCAGCAGCTCGGACCAGGGAGTTTCCTACGAGCAGTACTTC.

The gene calls are TRBV7-2 and TRBJ2-3; D possibly uses TRBD1 or TRBD2 (5 bases each). Germline V CDR1 and CDR2: SGHTA, FQGNSA. Trimming stripped 2 bases from V and 4 bases from J, with 7 bases between. CDR3 length: 13 residues. The CDR3 loop reads CASSLMGADTQYF. CDR3 DNA: TGTGCCAGCAGCTTAATGGGGGCAGATACGCAGTATTTT.

The chain links TRBV11-2 to TRBJ2-4; no clear D. V was clipped by 2 bases and J by 0 bases, with 8 bases between them. The CDR3 has 15 amino acids. Germline V lookup: CDR1 SGHAT, CDR2 FQNNGV. CDR3 bases: TGTGCCAGCAGCTTAAGGGCACTAGCCAAAAACATTCAGTACTTC. It codes for CASSLRALAKNIQYF.

The chain combines TRBV6-5 with TRBJ2-7; D is unclear. The germline CDR1 and CDR2 sequences are MNHEY and SVGAGI. Trimming removed 6 bases from V and 0 bases from J, with 12 bases in between. This CDR3 is built from 14 residues. The CDR3 nucleotides are TGTGCCAGCAGAAGGACCGCTAGCTCCTACGAGCAGTACTTC. It codes for CASRRTASSYEQYF.

This sequence joins TRBV10-2 and TRBJ1-2; the D gene is possibly TRBD1 (5 bases). Germline CDR1 is WSHSY and CDR2 is SAAADI. Trimming took off 3 bases at V and 3 bases at J, with 14 bases between the two ends. This CDR3 spans 15 amino acids. The CDR3 sequence is CASSDSPGHDYGYTF. CDR3 nucleotide sequence: TGCGCCAGCAGTGACTCCCCGGGGCACGACTATGGCTACACCTTC.

This rearrangement joins TRBV7-2 to TRBJ2-1, with 8 bases fitting TRBD2. The length of the CDR3 is 15 residues. The germline CDR1 and CDR2 sequences are SGHTA and FQGNSA. Trimming removed 2 bases from V and 3 bases from J; junction bases left unmatched: 3. CDR3 in amino acids: CASSLRLAGYNEQFF. DNA for the CDR3: TGTGCCAGCAGCTTAAGGCTAGCGGGCTACAATGAGCAGTTCTTC.

J is TRBJ1-5 and V is TRBV19; D might be TRBD1 (5 bases). There are 14 residues in the CDR3. The germline CDR1 and CDR2 sequences are LNHDA and SQIVND (reference sequence). V was shortened by 4 bases and J by 9 bases, with 16 bases between the two germline ends. The CDR3 DNA follows: TGTGCCAGTAGTACTGATCCCGGACATCGGCCCCAGCATTTT. Protein product: CASSTDPGHRPQHF. The full variable domain, its missing parts supplied by reference TRBV19 and TRBJ1-5, is DGGITQSPKYLFRKEGQNVTLSCEQNLNHDAMYWYRQDPGQGLRLIYYSQIVNDFQKGDIAEGYSVSREKKESFPLTVTSAQKNPTAFYLCASSTDPGHRPQHFGDGTRLSIL.

The table lists this clone with a few counts. The J gene is TRBJ1-1, the V gene TRBV5-4; 7 positions agree with TRBD1. Germline V gene sequence: CDR1 SGHNT, CDR2 YYREEE (reference sequence). This CDR3 has 13 residues. V lost 2 bases, J lost 7 bases, and 5 bases stayed unmatched. DNA for the CDR3: TGTGCCAGCAGCTTAGACAGGGTATTTGAAGCTTTCTTT. Encoded protein: CASSLDRVFEAFF. The whole variable domain, filled in from reference TRBV5-4 and TRBJ1-1, reads ETGVTQSPTHLIKTRGQQVTLRCSSQSGHNTVSWYQQALGQGPQFIFQYYREEENGRGNFPPRFSGLQFPNYSSELNVNALELDDSALYLCASSLDRVFEAFFGQGTRLTVV.

This rearrangement joins TRBV4-1 to TRBJ2-5, with a weak D call TRBD2 (5 bases). Trimming removed 1 base from V and 2 bases from J, with 11 bases in between. The CDR3 is 15 residues long. Germline V gene lookup returns CDR1 MGHRA and CDR2 YSYEKL. CDR3 DNA: TGCGCCAGCAGCCAAGGTTTCGGGGATCAAGAGACCCAGTACTTC. Translation: CASSQGFGDQETQYF.

The chain joins TRBV28 to TRBJ2-2; a weak D match, TRBD2 (5 bases). The CDR3 is 18 residues long. The V and J ends lost 5 bases and 2 bases respectively, with 21 bases between them. CDR1 and CDR2 from the germline V gene are MDHEN and SYDVKM. CDR3 loop: CASSPLTGISLNTGELFF. CDR3 bases: TGTGCCAGCAGTCCCCTGACGGGAATCTCCCTTAACACCGGGGAGCTGTTTTTT. The complete variable domain, with remaining parts taken from reference TRBV28 and TRBJ2-2, reads DVKVTQSSRYLVKRTGEKVFLECVQDMDHENMFWYRQDPGLGLRLIYFSYDVKMKEKGDIPEGYSVSREKKERFSLILESASTNQTSMYLCASSPLTGISLNTGELFFGEGSRLTVL.

This clone is labeled medium-sized. This chain links TRBV4-1 with TRBJ1-1, with 7 bases aligning to TRBD1. Looked up from germline, CDR1 is MGHRA and CDR2 is YSYEKL. V dropped 4 bases and J dropped 4; count of bases not matched to a gene: 3. CDR3 length equals 13 residues. The CDR3 nucleotides are TGCGCCAGCAGCCTGGGACAGTTCACTGAAGCTTTCTTT. This encodes CASSLGQFTEAFF.

The chain joins TRBV28 to TRBJ1-5; the D is unclear. This CDR3 has 14 residues. V lost 8 bases, J lost 6 bases, and 17 bases lay in between. CDR1 is MDHEN, CDR2 SYDVKM, per germline. CDR3 nucleotide sequence: TGTGCCAGCCACTCAAGAGAGCAGCGTCAGCCCCAGCATTTT. This gives the protein CASHSREQRQPQHF.

A single count supports this clone. This rearrangement joins TRBV5-4 to TRBJ2-1; D unclear. The germline V gene encodes CDR1 SGHNT and CDR2 YYREEE (reference sequence). CDR3 length: 13 amino acids. V lost 3 bases, J lost 3 bases, and 7 bases lay in between. The CDR3 is CASSSPNYNEQFF. The CDR3 nucleotides read TGTGCCAGCAGCTCCCCGAACTACAATGAGCAGTTCTTC. Using reference TRBV5-4 and TRBJ2-1 for the parts outside the CDR3, the full variable domain is ETGVTQSPTHLIKTRGQQVTLRCSSQSGHNTVSWYQQALGQGPQFIFQYYREEENGRGNFPPRFSGLQFPNYSSELNVNALELDDSALYLCASSSPNYNEQFFGPGTRLTVL.

This chain joins TRBV28 and TRBJ1-1, with D possibly TRBD1 on 6 matching bases. The length of the CDR3 is 14 residues. The ends were cut back, 3 bases at V and 6 bases at J, with 14 bases in the middle. The germline V gene has CDR1 MDHEN and CDR2 SYDVKM. The CDR3 DNA follows: TGTGCCAGCAGTTTTGTTCAGGGGAGGCCTGAAGCTTTCTTT. It yields the protein CASSFVQGRPEAFF.

This clone showed up just a few times. J is TRBJ1-6 and V is TRBV5-1; weak D call: TRBD1 (6 bases). Trimming stripped 4 bases from V and 15 bases from J, with 23 bases between. This CDR3 contains 15 residues. In germline, CDR1 is SGHRS, CDR2 YFSETQ. CDR3 amino acids: CASSPGAGSEVVLHF. CDR3 DNA: TGCGCCAGCAGCCCGGGGGCAGGGTCCGAGGTAGTCCTCCACTTT.

CDR3 sequence reads: CASSPSGGSYNEQFF. For the CDR3, the DNA is TGTGCCAGCAGTCCGAGCGGGGGCTCCTACAATGAGCAGTTCTTC. This chain uses TRBV2 with TRBJ2-1, with 8 bases that match TRBD2. V was clipped by 5 bases and J by 0 bases; unmatched bases: 3. From germline, CDR1 is SNHLY and CDR2 FYNNEI. This CDR3 is 15 amino acids long.

The sample holds many counts of this clone. The rearrangement links TRBV11-1 to TRBJ1-1; no reliable D call. V lost 1 base and J 1 base, leaving 4 bases between the germline ends. CDR1 and CDR2 (germline): SGHAT, FQDESV (reference sequence). This CDR3 is 13 amino acids long. DNA for the CDR3: TGTGCCAGCAGCTTAGAACAGAACACTGAAGCTTTCTTT. Residues: CASSLEQNTEAFF.

The chain uses TRBV6-1 and TRBJ2-7; D perhaps matches TRBD1 (5 bases). Germline CDR1 reads MNHNS; CDR2 reads SASEGT. V was trimmed by 4 bases and J by 6 bases, leaving 13 bases between them. This CDR3 spans 13 amino acids. CDR3 in DNA: TGTGCCAGCAGTGCTGCCCAGGGCTTCGAGCAGTACTTC. Amino acid sequence: CASSAAQGFEQYF.

The chain combines TRBV15 with TRBJ2-3; 10 nucleotides match TRBD1. J lost 1 base, V lost 3 bases, and 1 base had no gene match. The CDR3 consists of 15 residues. Germline V gives CDR1 LNHNV, CDR2 YYDKDF (reference sequence). The CDR3 here is CATSRDRGGTDTQYF. CDR3 nucleotide sequence: TGTGCCACCAGCAGGGACAGGGGGGGCACAGATACGCAGTATTTT.

This clone was seen only a few times. The rearrangement uses TRBV7-9 and TRBJ1-1; D may be TRBD1 (6 bases). The length of the CDR3 is 13 residues. The germline V gene encodes CDR1 SEHNR and CDR2 FQNEAQ (reference sequence). With 6 bases removed from V and 2 bases from J, the gap between germline ends came to 10 bases. The CDR3 region has the DNA TGTGCCAGCAGGCCACAGGGTAACACTGAAGCTTTCTTT. Residues: CASRPQGNTEAFF.

This clone was detected a few times. The chain is built from TRBV11-1 and TRBJ2-5, with D perhaps being TRBD1 or TRBD2 (6 bases each). V was trimmed by 1 base and J by 5 bases, leaving 14 bases between them. There are 15 residues in the CDR3. Per germline, CDR1 SGHAT and CDR2 FQDESV (reference sequence). The CDR3 nucleotides are TGTGCCAGCAGCTTAGATCGGGGGCAAAGCGAGACCCAGTACTTC. Residues: CASSLDRGQSETQYF.

This clone was recorded only once. The J gene is TRBJ2-1, the V gene TRBV5-1; 11 positions agree with TRBD2. Per germline, CDR1 SGHRS and CDR2 YFSETQ. The J segment lost 6 bases and the V segment lost 5 bases, leaving 4 bases of the junction unmatched. The CDR3 is 14 residues long. The CDR3 nucleotides read TGCGCCAGCAGATGGACTAGCGGGCCCAATGAGCAGTTCTTC. It codes for CASRWTSGPNEQFF.

The chain carries TRBV4-1 and TRBJ1-3, with TRBD1 identical over 8 bases. This CDR3 comprises 16 residues. Germline V gene data show CDR1 as MGHRA and CDR2 as YSYEKL. J gave up 4 bases and V 2 bases, and 7 bases lay outside the gene matches. The CDR3 reads CASSQPDRVRGNTIYF. The CDR3 DNA reads TGCGCCAGCAGCCAACCGGACAGGGTGAGAGGAAACACCATATATTTT.

This clone was counted only a few times. This chain uses TRBV4-1 with TRBJ2-7; 7 nucleotides agree with TRBD1. Germline V CDR1 and CDR2: MGHRA, YSYEKL. The CDR3 runs 14 residues. V lost 4 bases and J lost 2; bases outside the gene matches: 5. The CDR3 reads CASSPGQQTYEQYF. The CDR3, as DNA: TGCGCCAGCAGCCCGGGACAGCAAACCTACGAGCAGTACTTC.

The rearrangement joins TRBV19 to TRBJ2-1; D unresolved. Trimming removed 0 bases at V and 3 bases at J, with 6 bases between. The CDR3 runs 14 residues. CDR1 and CDR2 (germline): LNHDA, SQIVND (reference sequence). The CDR3 reads CASSIDTGYNEQFF. DNA for the CDR3: TGTGCCAGTAGTATAGATACGGGCTACAATGAGCAGTTCTTC.

The genes are TRBV11-2 and TRBJ1-1; D remains ambiguous. Germline loops: CDR1 SGHAT, CDR2 FQNNGV. V was cut by 5 bases and J by 3 bases, with 16 bases left in between. The CDR3 is 15 amino acids. CDR3 sequence (DNA): TGTGCCAGCAGCGTACAACCCCTGAGGGACACTGAAGCTTTCTTT. It is translated as CASSVQPLRDTEAFF. Filled out from reference TRBV11-2 and TRBJ1-1, the complete variable domain reads EAGVAQSPRYKIIEKRQSVAFWCNPISGHATLYWYQQILGQGPKLLIQFQNNGVVDDSQLPKDRFSAERLKGVDSTLKIQPAKLEDSAVYLCASSVQPLRDTEAFFGQGTRLTVV.